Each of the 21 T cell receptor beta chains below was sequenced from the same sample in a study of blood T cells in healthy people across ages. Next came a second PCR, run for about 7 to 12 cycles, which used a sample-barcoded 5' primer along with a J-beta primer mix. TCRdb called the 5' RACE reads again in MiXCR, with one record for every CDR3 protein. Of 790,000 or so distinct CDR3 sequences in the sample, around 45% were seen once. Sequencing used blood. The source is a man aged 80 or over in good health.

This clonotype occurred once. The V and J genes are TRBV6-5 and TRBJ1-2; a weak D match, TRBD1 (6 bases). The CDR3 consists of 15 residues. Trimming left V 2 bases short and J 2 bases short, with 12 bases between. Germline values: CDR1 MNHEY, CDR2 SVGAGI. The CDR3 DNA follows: TGTGCCAGCAGTTACGCAAGGGGGGCCAACTATGGCTACACCTTC. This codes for CASSYARGANYGYTF.

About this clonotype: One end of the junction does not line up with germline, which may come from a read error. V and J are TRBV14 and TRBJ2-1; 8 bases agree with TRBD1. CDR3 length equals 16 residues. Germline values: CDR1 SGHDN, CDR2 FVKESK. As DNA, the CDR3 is TGTACCAGCAGCCCCAATCGACAGGGGAATTTCAATGAGCAGTTCTTC. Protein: CTSSPNRQGNFNEQFF.

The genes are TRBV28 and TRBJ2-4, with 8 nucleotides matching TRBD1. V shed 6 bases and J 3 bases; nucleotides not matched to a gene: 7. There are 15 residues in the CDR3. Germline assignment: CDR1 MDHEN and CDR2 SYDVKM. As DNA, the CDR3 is TGTGCCAGCAGGGAGCAGGGGGCAGACAAAAACATTCAGTACTTC. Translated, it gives CASREQGADKNIQYF. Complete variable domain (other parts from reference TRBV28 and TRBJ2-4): DVKVTQSSRYLVKRTGEKVFLECVQDMDHENMFWYRQDPGLGLRLIYFSYDVKMKEKGDIPEGYSVSREKKERFSLILESASTNQTSMYLCASREQGADKNIQYFGAGTRLSVL.

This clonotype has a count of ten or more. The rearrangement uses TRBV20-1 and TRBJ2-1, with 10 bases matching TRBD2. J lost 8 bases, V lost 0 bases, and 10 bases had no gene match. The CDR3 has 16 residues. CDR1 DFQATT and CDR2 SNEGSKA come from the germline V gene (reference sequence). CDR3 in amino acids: CSARDAASGSYDEQFF. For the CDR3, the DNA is TGCAGTGCTAGAGATGCAGCTAGCGGGAGCTATGATGAGCAGTTCTTC.

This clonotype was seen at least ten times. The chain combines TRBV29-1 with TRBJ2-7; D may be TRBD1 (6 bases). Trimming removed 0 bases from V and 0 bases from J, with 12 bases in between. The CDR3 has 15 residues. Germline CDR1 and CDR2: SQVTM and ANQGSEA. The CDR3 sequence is CSVEEPDRASYEQYF. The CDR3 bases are TGCAGCGTTGAAGAACCGGACAGAGCCTCCTACGAGCAGTACTTC.

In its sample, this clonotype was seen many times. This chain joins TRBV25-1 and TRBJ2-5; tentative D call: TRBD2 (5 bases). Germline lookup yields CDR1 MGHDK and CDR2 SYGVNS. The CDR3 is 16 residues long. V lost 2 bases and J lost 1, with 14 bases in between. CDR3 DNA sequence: TGTGCCAGCAGTGAACTAGCTCGTCCGGGCCAAGAGACCCAGTACTTC. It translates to CASSELARPGQETQYF.

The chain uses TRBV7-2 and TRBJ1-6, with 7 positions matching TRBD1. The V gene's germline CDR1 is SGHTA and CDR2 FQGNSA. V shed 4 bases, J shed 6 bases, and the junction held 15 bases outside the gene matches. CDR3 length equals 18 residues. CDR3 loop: CASSSPPGGQSINSPLHF. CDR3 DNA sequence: TGTGCCAGCAGCTCCCCCCCGGGGGGACAGAGCATTAATTCACCCCTCCACTTT.

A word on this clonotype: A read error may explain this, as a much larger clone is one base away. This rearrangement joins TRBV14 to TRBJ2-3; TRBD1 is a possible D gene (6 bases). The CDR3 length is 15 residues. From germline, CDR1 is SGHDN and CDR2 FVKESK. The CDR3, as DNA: TGTGCCAGCAGCCTTGACAGGACCCCCACAGGTACGCAGTATTTT. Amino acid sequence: CASSLDRTPTGTQYF.

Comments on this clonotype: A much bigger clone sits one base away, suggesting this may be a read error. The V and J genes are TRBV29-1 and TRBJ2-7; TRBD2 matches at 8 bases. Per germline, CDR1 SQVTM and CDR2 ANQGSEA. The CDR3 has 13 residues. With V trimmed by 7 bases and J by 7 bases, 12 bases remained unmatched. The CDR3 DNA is TGCAGCGGGGAGCGGGAGCTCTGGAATGAGCAGTACTTC. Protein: CSGERELWNEQYF.

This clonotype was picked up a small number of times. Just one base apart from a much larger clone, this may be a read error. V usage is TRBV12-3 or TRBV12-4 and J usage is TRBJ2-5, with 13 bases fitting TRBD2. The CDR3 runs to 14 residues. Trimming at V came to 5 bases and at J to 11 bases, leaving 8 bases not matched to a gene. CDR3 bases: TGTGCCAGCAGTACTGGACTAGCGGGAGCTGAGCAGTACTTC. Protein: CASSTGLAGAEQYF.

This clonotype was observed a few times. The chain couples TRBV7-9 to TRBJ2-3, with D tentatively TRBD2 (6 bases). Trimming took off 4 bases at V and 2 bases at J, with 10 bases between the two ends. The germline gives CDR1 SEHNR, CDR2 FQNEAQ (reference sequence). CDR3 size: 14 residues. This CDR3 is CASSSEGLTDTQYF. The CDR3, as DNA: TGTGCCAGCAGCTCGGAGGGGCTCACAGATACGCAGTATTTT.

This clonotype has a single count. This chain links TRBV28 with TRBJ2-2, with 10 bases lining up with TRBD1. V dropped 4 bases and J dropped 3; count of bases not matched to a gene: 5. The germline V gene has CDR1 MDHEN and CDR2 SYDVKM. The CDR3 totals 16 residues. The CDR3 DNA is TGTGCCAGCAGTTCGGCAGGGACAGGGGACACCGGGGAGCTGTTTTTT. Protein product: CASSSAGTGDTGELFF. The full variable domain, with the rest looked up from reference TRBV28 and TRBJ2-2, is DVKVTQSSRYLVKRTGEKVFLECVQDMDHENMFWYRQDPGLGLRLIYFSYDVKMKEKGDIPEGYSVSREKKERFSLILESASTNQTSMYLCASSSAGTGDTGELFFGEGSRLTVL.

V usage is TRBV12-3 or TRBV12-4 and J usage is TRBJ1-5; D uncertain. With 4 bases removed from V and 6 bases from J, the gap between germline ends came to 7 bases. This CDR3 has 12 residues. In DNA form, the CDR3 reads TGTGCCAGCAGTTCTATGAGTCAGCCCCAGCATTTT. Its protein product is CASSSMSQPQHF.

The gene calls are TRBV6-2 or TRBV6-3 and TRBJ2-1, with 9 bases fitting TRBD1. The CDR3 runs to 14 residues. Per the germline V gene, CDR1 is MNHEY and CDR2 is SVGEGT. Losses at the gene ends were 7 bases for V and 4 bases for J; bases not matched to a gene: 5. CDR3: CASTHGQGYNEQFF. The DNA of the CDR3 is TGTGCCAGCACTCACGGACAGGGGTACAATGAGCAGTTCTTC.

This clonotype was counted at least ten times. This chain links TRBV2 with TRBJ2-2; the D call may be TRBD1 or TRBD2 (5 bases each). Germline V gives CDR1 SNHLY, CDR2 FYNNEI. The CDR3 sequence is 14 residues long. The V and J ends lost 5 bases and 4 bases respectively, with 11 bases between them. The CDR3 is CASSFSGTTGELFF. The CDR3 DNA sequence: TGTGCCAGCAGTTTTTCAGGGACCACCGGGGAGCTGTTTTTT.

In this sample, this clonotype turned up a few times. CDR3 DNA: TGTGCCAGCAGCTACCGACTAGCGGGAGATGTAGATACGCAGTATTTT. Protein product: CASSYRLAGDVDTQYF. This rearrangement joins TRBV3-1 to TRBJ2-3; 12 nucleotides align to TRBD2. Germline V CDR1 and CDR2: LGHDT, YNNKEL (reference sequence). Trimming at V came to 5 bases and at J to 5 bases, leaving 8 bases not matched to a gene. The CDR3 has 16 amino acids.

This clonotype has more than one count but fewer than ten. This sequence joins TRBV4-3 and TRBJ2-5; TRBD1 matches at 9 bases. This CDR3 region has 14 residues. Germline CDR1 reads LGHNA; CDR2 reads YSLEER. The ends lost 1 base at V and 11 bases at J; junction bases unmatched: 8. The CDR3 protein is CASSQGSGDREQYF. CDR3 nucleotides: TGCGCCAGCAGCCAAGGTTCCGGGGACAGGGAGCAGTACTTC.

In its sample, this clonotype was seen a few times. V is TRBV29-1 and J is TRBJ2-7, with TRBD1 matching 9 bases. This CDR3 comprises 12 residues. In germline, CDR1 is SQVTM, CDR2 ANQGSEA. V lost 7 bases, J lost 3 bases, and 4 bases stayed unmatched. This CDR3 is CSGGQGRYEQYF. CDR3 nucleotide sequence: TGCAGCGGGGGACAGGGTCGCTACGAGCAGTACTTC.

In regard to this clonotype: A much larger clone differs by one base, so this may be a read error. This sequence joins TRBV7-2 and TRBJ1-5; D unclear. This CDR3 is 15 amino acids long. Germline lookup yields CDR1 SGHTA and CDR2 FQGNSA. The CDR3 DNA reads TGTGCCAGCAGCTTACTTCACATAAGCAAGCAGCCCCAGCATTTT. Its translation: CASSLLHISKQPQHF.

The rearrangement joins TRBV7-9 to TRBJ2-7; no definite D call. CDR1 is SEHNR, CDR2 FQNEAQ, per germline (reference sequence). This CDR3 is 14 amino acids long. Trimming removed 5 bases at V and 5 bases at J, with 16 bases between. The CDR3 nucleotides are TGTGCCAGCAGCGCGGACCCGGTGGCCCACGAGCAGTACTTC. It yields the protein CASSADPVAHEQYF.

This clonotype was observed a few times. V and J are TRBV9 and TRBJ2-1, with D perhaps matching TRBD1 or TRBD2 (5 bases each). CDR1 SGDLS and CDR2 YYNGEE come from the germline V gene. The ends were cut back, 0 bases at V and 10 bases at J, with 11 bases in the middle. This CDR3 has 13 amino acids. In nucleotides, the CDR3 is TGTGCCAGCAGCGTAGACCAGGGACGGGAGCAGTTCTTC. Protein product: CASSVDQGREQFF.